These T cell receptor beta chains were read from a single sample in a study of T cells expressing NK-cell markers. TCRdb reprocessed the 5' RACE reads and stores each CDR3 protein as one record, lacking DNA. Its table lists roughly 180,000 distinct CDR3 sequences. Sequenced sample: blood T cells: a sorted CD56 or NKG2C T cell subset, CD4+ or CD8+ T cells, or bulk PBMC T cells (not recorded which). The receptor source for this set is a man between 18 and 69 years old in good health. Each CDR3 is given with its conserved first and last residue.

v_call: TRBV4-1; j_call: TRBJ1-5; cdr3_aa: CASSQDTSLNQPQHF
v_call: TRBV5-6; j_call: TRBJ2-1; cdr3_aa: CASSGGAGEGEQFF
v_call: TRBV7-9; j_call: TRBJ2-7; cdr3_aa: CASTAEARPYEQYF
v_call: TRBV10-3; j_call: TRBJ1-1; cdr3_aa: CAISDSQNTEAFF
v_call: TRBV5-5; j_call: TRBJ2-2; cdr3_aa: CASSLPGDTGELFF
v_call: TRBV5-1; j_call: TRBJ2-3; cdr3_aa: CASSLDLGRGTDTQYF
v_call: TRBV11-1; j_call: TRBJ2-5; cdr3_aa: CASSYHGQSTETQYF
v_call: TRBV7-8; j_call: TRBJ2-1; cdr3_aa: CASSGGGPYYNEQFF
v_call: TRBV18; j_call: TRBJ1-1; cdr3_aa: CASSPVGTEAFF
v_call: TRBV7-3; j_call: TRBJ2-3; cdr3_aa: CASSQGAGVTDTQYF
v_call: TRBV7-8; j_call: TRBJ2-4; cdr3_aa: CASRSGQGEGKNIQYF
v_call: TRBV29-1; j_call: TRBJ2-1; cdr3_aa: CSVETRGRVGNEQFF
v_call: TRBV24-1; j_call: TRBJ1-6; cdr3_aa: CATPGQERSPLHF
v_call: TRBV7-6; j_call: TRBJ2-1; cdr3_aa: CASSLESNEQFF
v_call: TRBV18; j_call: TRBJ1-5; cdr3_aa: CASSQGPFSNQPQHF
v_call: TRBV7-9; j_call: TRBJ2-3; cdr3_aa: CASTRTSGEPITDTQYF
v_call: TRBV20-1; j_call: TRBJ2-7; cdr3_aa: CSANSGQGFAYEQYF
v_call: TRBV6-1; j_call: TRBJ2-7; cdr3_aa: CASSEGHQSAYEQYF
v_call: TRBV6-2/TRBV6-3; j_call: TRBJ1-1; cdr3_aa: CASSYLQPAMNTEAFF
v_call: TRBV6-1; j_call: TRBJ2-7; cdr3_aa: CATEGPGYEQYF
v_call: TRBV11-2; j_call: TRBJ2-1; cdr3_aa: CASSPTGNEQFF
v_call: TRBV9; j_call: TRBJ2-7; cdr3_aa: CASSLAGGAYEQYF
v_call: TRBV4-1; j_call: TRBJ2-2; cdr3_aa: CASSQYRQTNTGELFF